This entry lists 19 T cell receptor beta chains sequenced from one sample in a study of blood T cell repertoires in COVID-19. The repertoire was sequenced with immunoSEQ multiplex PCR; TCRdb's copy has only in-frame clones and lacks some. The sample consists of about 60,000 clones, roughly 87% of them appearing once. Material: peripheral blood. The receptors were gathered from a human donor with acute or convalescent COVID-19. The donor label of this sample is uncertain.

The chain joins TRBV9 to TRBJ1-3; a possible D gene is TRBD1 (6 bases). Trimming cost V 4 bases and J 2 bases, with 13 bases left between them. Germline values: CDR1 SGDLS, CDR2 YYNGEE. This CDR3 comprises 15 residues. CDR3 bases: TGTGCCAGCAGCATGCGACAGGTCGCTGGAAACACCATATATTTT. This gives the protein CASSMRQVAGNTIYF.

This chain links TRBV5-4 with TRBJ2-1, with 8 bases lining up with TRBD2. CDR1 is SGHNT and CDR2 is YYREEE in the germline V gene (reference sequence). CDR3 length: 17 residues. Trimming at V came to 4 bases and at J to 0 bases, leaving 9 bases not matched to a gene. CDR3 region: CASSPTSGRSSYNEQFF. The DNA for the CDR3 is TGTGCCAGCAGCCCAACTAGCGGCCGGAGCTCCTACAATGAGCAGTTCTTC.

This clone has only one observation. This chain connects TRBV3-1 (or the pseudogene TRBV3-2) to TRBJ2-2; 15 nucleotides align to TRBD2. The CDR3 runs 16 residues. Trimming removed 1 base from V and 6 bases from J; junction bases left unmatched: 0. Germline CDR1 reads LGHDT; CDR2 reads YNNKEL (reference sequence). CDR3 sequence reads: CASSQGTSGGAGELFF. The DNA of the CDR3 is TGTGCCAGCAGCCAAGGGACTAGCGGGGGGGCCGGGGAGCTGTTTTTT.

This chain connects TRBV21-1 to TRBJ2-7; no check of the table's D call, TRBD2, against the DNA was made. TRBV21-1 is marked as a pseudogene. The CDR3 runs 14 residues. The CDR3 spells CASVGQRECDEQYF. The CDR3 nucleotides read TGTGCCAGCGTCGGCCAGCGGGAGTGCGACGAGCAGTACTTC.

This chain links TRBV28 with TRBJ1-2, with D hard to call. The CDR3 is made up of 12 amino acids. Trimming stripped 8 bases from V and 5 bases from J, with 12 bases between. CDR1 and CDR2 from the germline V gene are MDHEN and SYDVKM. The CDR3, as DNA: TGTGCCAGCTCAAGCCCCTCGTATGGCTACACCTTC. Translating it yields CASSSPSYGYTF.

The chain recombines TRBV18 with TRBJ2-1, with D possibly being TRBD2 (7 bases). Trimming removed 10 bases at V and 4 bases at J, with 17 bases between. This CDR3 comprises 14 residues. CDR1 is KGHSH, CDR2 LQKENI, per germline. The CDR3 loop is CATTAGAEYNEQFF. In DNA form, the CDR3 reads TGTGCCACCACGGCGGGGGCGGAATACAATGAGCAGTTCTTC.

The V gene is TRBV4-2, the J gene TRBJ2-5, with 7 bases that match TRBD1. V shed 5 bases and J 4 bases; nucleotides not matched to a gene: 4. The CDR3 length is 13 residues. Per germline, CDR1 LGHNA and CDR2 YNFKEQ. The CDR3 reads CASSYNRGETQYF. CDR3 in DNA: TGTGCCAGCAGCTATAACAGGGGAGAGACCCAGTACTTC.

This clone came up a few times. The genes are TRBV10-2 and TRBJ2-5; D gene ambiguous. V was pared by 7 bases and J by 5 bases, with 14 bases between. The CDR3 totals 13 residues. The germline gives CDR1 WSHSY, CDR2 SAAADI. For the CDR3, the DNA is TGCGCCAGCACGGAGAGACCCGGCGAGACCCAGTACTTC. It translates to CASTERPGETQYF.

This chain uses TRBV14 with TRBJ2-2; the match to TRBD2 covers 8 bases. V trimming: 4 bases; J trimming: 1 base; junction bases outside the gene matches: 2. Germline V gene lookup returns CDR1 SGHDN and CDR2 FVKESK. This CDR3 has 15 amino acids. The CDR3 protein is CASSRSGRNTGELFF. CDR3 bases: TGTGCCAGCAGCCGCAGCGGGAGGAACACCGGGGAGCTGTTTTTT.

The J gene is TRBJ1-2, the V gene TRBV18; D is ambiguous. Trimming took 4 bases from V and 3 from J, leaving 15 bases between them. Germline assignment: CDR1 KGHSH and CDR2 LQKENI. CDR3 length: 15 residues. The CDR3 region is CASSLTWSGDYGYTF. As DNA, the CDR3 is TGTGCCAGCTCACTCACGTGGTCCGGGGACTATGGCTACACCTTC. Filled out from reference TRBV18 and TRBJ1-2, the complete variable domain reads NAGVMQNPRHLVRRRGQEARLRCSPMKGHSHVYWYRQLPEEGLKFMVYLQKENIIDESGMPKERFSAEFPKEGPSILRIQQVVRGDSAAYFCASSLTWSGDYGYTFGSGTRLTVV.

The V call is TRBV27, the J call TRBJ1-4; D is uncertain. The germline V gene encodes CDR1 MNHEY and CDR2 SMNVEV (reference sequence). The ends were cut back, 5 bases at V and 2 bases at J, with 6 bases in the middle. The CDR3 totals 13 residues. The CDR3: CASSQRTNEKLFF. CDR3 in DNA: TGTGCCAGCAGTCAACGGACTAATGAAAAACTGTTTTTT.

The V gene is TRBV7-2, the J gene TRBJ1-4; D is possibly TRBD1 (6 bases). The CDR3 contains 14 residues. Between the trimmed V and J ends, which lost 5 bases and 5 bases, there was a span of 12 bases. Germline values: CDR1 SGHTA, CDR2 FQGNSA. CDR3 sequence: CASSPQGENEKLFF. CDR3 coding DNA: TGTGCCAGCAGCCCACAGGGTGAGAATGAAAAACTGTTTTTT.

This clone was observed a few times. The V call is TRBV28, the J call TRBJ1-1; maybe TRBD1 (6 bases). This CDR3 has 15 residues. Germline CDR1 MDHEN, CDR2 SYDVKM. V was trimmed by 4 bases and J by 3 bases, leaving 15 bases between them. The CDR3 here is CASSSVQGMDTEAFF. CDR3 in DNA: TGTGCCAGCAGTTCCGTACAGGGTATGGACACTGAAGCTTTCTTT.

The rearrangement joins TRBV7-8 to TRBJ1-5; TRBD1 might be the D (6 bases). Germline CDR1 and CDR2: SGHVS and FQNEAQ. The germline V and J ends were trimmed by 2 bases and 1 base, with 9 bases remaining between them. The CDR3 contains 15 residues. The CDR3 spells CASSLQGFSNQPQHF. In nucleotides, the CDR3 is TGTGCCAGCAGCTTACAGGGGTTCAGCAATCAGCCCCAGCATTTT.

The table lists this clone with a few counts. The gene calls are TRBV27 and TRBJ1-2, with D maybe TRBD1 (6 bases). The CDR3 loop spans 15 amino acids. Per the germline V gene, CDR1 is MNHEY and CDR2 is SMNVEV (reference sequence). Trimming pared 5 bases from V and 4 bases from J, leaving 17 bases between. CDR3 loop: CASSQAGATGYGYTF. CDR3 coding DNA: TGTGCCAGCAGTCAGGCGGGGGCCACGGGCTATGGCTACACCTTC.

In this sample, this clone turned up once. The rearrangement uses TRBV3-1 (or the pseudogene TRBV3-2) and TRBJ1-4, with D tentatively TRBD1 (6 bases). From germline, CDR1 is LGHDT and CDR2 YNNKEL (reference sequence). CDR3 size: 15 residues. V shed 1 base and J shed 8 bases, with 14 bases lying between them. The CDR3, as DNA: TGTGCCAGCAGCCAAGGGGCCAGGGGAAACGAAAAACTGTTTTTT. This encodes CASSQGARGNEKLFF.

CDR3 in DNA: TGTGCCTGGAGTGGGGACAGGGGGGAGACCCAGTACTTC. Amino acid sequence: CAWSGDRGETQYF. The chain uses TRBV30 and TRBJ2-5, with 11 bases identical to TRBD1. This CDR3 spans 13 amino acids. J gave up 5 bases and V 1 base, and 0 bases lay outside the gene matches. From germline, CDR1 is GTSNPN and CDR2 SVGIG (reference sequence).

This chain joins TRBV19 and TRBJ1-5, with 10 bases lining up with TRBD1. Germline loops: CDR1 LNHDA, CDR2 SQIVND (reference sequence). The CDR3 extends over 18 amino acids. V lost 5 bases and J lost 1; bases outside the gene matches: 11. CDR3 amino acids: CASSLGTGADGSNQPQHF. In DNA, the CDR3 is TGTGCCAGTAGTCTAGGGACAGGGGCTGATGGGAGCAATCAGCCCCAGCATTTT.

V gene TRBV18 combines with J gene TRBJ1-5, with 9 bases that match TRBD1. The germline V gene has CDR1 KGHSH and CDR2 LQKENI. With 3 bases clipped from V and 7 bases from J, the junction kept 13 bases outside the gene matches. The CDR3 runs to 17 residues. This chain's CDR3 is CASSPSSGTGRSQPQHF. CDR3 nucleotide sequence: TGTGCCAGCTCACCCTCCAGCGGGACAGGGAGGAGCCAGCCCCAGCATTTT.